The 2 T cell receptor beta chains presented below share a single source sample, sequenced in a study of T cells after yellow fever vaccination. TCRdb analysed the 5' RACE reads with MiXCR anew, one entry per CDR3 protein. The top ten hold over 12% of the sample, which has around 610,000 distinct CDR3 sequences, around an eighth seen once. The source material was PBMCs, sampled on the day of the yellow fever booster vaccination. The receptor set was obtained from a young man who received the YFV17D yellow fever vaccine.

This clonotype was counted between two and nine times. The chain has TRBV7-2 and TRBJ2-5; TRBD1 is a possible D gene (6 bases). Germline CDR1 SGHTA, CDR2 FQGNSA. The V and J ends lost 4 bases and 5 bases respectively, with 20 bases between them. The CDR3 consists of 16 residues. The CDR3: CASSSRWDNGGETQYF. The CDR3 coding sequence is TGTGCCAGCAGCTCCCGGTGGGACAACGGTGGGGAGACCCAGTACTTC.

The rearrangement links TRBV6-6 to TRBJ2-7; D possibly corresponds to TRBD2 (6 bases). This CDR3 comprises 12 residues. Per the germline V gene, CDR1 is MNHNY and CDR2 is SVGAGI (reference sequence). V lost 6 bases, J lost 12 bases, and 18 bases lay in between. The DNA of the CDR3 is TGTGCCAGCAGACCCGAGGGGAGGTCGCCGTACTTC. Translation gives CASRPEGRSPYF.